Included here is one T cell receptor beta chain sequence, with context. Its target is not known. The data belong to a study of cytomegalovirus exposure and HLA in healthy donors. In the study overall: Earlier results showed roughly 120 million unique TCR beta sequences derived from 150 million to 200 million T cells.

The germline V gene has CDR1 WSHSY and CDR2 SAAADI. The CDR3 is 13 residues long. The germline V and J ends were trimmed by 5 bases and 8 bases, with 13 bases remaining between them. PCR primers comprised 60 Vbeta and 13 Jbeta primers. The protocol was immunoSEQ multiplex PCR, while the TCRdb copy is restricted to in-frame clones and leaves out a portion. The sample gives roughly 180,000 clones, roughly 80% of which show up once; more than 0.85% is in the top ten. General study findings and limits: A missense DCLRE1C variant was associated with V- and J-gene trimming of TCR beta chains in a later analysis, and an independent cohort replicated the association.

The V gene is TRBV10-2, the J gene TRBJ2-1; D is uncertain. This clonotype was sampled from a man aged 25 to 45 in good health and CMV-seronegative. Specimen: PBMCs. CDR3 bases: TGCGCCAGCAGTACTAAAATTGGGTATGAGCAGTTCTTC. Residues: CASSTKIGYEQFF.